This T cell receptor beta chain appears in the sequencing data of a study of T cell repertoires in cytomegalovirus infection. TCRdb re-analysed the reads in MiXCR, keeping a single row per CDR3 protein. The data show 300,000 to 400,000 distinct CDR3 sequences, around a sixth seen once. This clonotype appeared many times. The source material was PBMCs. The TCR sequence derives from a human donor in good health (CMV status not recorded). Some clones in this sample may be carry-over from other donors' samples.

The CDR3 here is CASRFTGTDTQYF. In nucleotides, the CDR3 is TGTGCCAGCAGGTTTACAGGAACAGATACGCAGTATTTT. The J gene is TRBJ2-3, the V gene TRBV7-6; D might be TRBD1 (5 bases). CDR1 and CDR2 (germline): SGHVS, FNYEAQ. Trimming stripped 6 bases from V and 3 bases from J, with 10 bases between. The CDR3 length is 13 residues.